The clone carrying this T cell receptor beta chain was recorded at least ten times. Its antigen is undetermined. The time point is: newly diagnosed GD, antithyroid drugs for less than 3 months. TCR sequences were obtained from RNA taken from PBMCs. This record belongs to a study of regulatory T cells in long-lasting Graves disease. General observations from the study: For persistent Graves' patients, TCR diversity was lower than for newly diagnosed ones.

Building the TCR beta libraries relied on iRepertoire HTBI primers, and CDR3 regions underwent Arm-PCR. Via MiXCR, TCRdb re-called the multiplex PCR reads, giving one row per CDR3 protein. The table shows 440,000 or so distinct CDR3 sequences, with under 15% occurring only once. Separately, the same data were catalogued under a study of T cells in Graves' hyperthyroidism and ophthalmopathy. That work contributes: The HTBI primer set served for first-round RT-PCR of the TCR CDR3.

The sequence was collected from a woman aged 25-40 years with Graves disease. The sample here was peripheral blood mononuclear cells (PBMCs), taken at new diagnosis, from a patient treated with antithyroid drugs.

CDR3 residues: CSASGTGGIYEQYF. The CDR3 DNA reads as TGCAGTGCTTCCGGGACAGGGGGCATCTACGAGCAGTACTTC. The chain carries TRBV20-1 and TRBJ2-7, with 12 nucleotides matching TRBD1. With V trimmed by 5 bases and J by 3 bases, 5 bases remained unmatched. This CDR3 has 14 amino acids. Germline V gene data show CDR1 as DFQATT and CDR2 as SNEGSKA (reference sequence).